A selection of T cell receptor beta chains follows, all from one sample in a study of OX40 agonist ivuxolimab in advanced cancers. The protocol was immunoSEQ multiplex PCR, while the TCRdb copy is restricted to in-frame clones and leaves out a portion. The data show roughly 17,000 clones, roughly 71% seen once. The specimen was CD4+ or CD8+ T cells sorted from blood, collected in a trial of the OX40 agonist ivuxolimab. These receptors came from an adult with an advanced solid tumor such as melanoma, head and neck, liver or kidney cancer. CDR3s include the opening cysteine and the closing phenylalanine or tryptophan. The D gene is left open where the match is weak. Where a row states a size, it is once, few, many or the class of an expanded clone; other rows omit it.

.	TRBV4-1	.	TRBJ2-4	CASSQARLDKNIQYF	TGCGCCAGCAGCCAAGCGAGGCTAGACAAAAACATTCAGTACTTC
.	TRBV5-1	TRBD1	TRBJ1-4	CASSPRQGTSTNEKLFF	TGCGCCAGCAGCCCCCGACAGGGGACCTCAACTAATGAAAAACTGTTTTTT
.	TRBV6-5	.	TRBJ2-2	CASSEIADTGELFF	TGTGCCAGCAGTGAAATCGCAGATACCGGGGAGCTGTTTTTT
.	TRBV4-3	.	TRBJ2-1	CASSQERGDEQFF	TGCGCCAGCAGCCAAGAACGAGGTGATGAGCAGTTCTTC
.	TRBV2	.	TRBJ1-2	CATLRGGYTF	TGTGCCACCCTCAGGGGCGGCTACACCTTC
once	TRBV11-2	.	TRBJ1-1	CASSHGPREAFF	TGTGCCAGCAGCCATGGACCTAGGGAAGCTTTCTTT
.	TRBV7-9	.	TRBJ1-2	CASSFPRVSGYTF	TGTGCCAGCAGTTTTCCCAGGGTGAGCGGCTACACCTTC
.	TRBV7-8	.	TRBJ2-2	CASSPAAGYSGELFF	TGTGCCAGCAGCCCCGCGGCAGGGTACTCTGGGGAGCTGTTTTTT
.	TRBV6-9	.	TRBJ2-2	CASSPAHTGELFF	TGTGCCAGCAGTCCCGCCCACACCGGGGAGCTGTTTTTT
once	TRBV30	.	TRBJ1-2	CAWSERGRSYSHYGYTF	TGTGCCTGGAGTGAAAGGGGCAGGTCGTACTCCCACTATGGCTACACCTTC
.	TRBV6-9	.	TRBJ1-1	CASSYDTLDTEAFF	TGTGCCAGCAGTTACGACACCTTAGACACTGAAGCTTTCTTT
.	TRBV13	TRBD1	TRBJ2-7	CASSSLWDSSYEQYF	TGTGCCAGCAGCTCCCTATGGGACAGCTCCTACGAGCAGTACTTC
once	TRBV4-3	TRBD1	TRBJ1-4	CASSQDHGTANEKLFF	TGCGCCAGCAGCCAAGATCACGGGACAGCTAATGAAAAACTGTTTTTT
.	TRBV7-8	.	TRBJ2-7	CASSLLGRTYEQYF	TGTGCCAGCAGCTTATTGGGCAGGACCTACGAGCAGTACTTC
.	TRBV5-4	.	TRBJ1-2	CASSSKDGGPLWAGYTF	TGTGCCAGCAGCTCAAAAGACGGAGGGCCCCTTTGGGCTGGCTACACCTTC
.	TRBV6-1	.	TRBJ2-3	CASSEDVFGSDTQYF	TGTGCCAGCAGTGAAGATGTGTTTGGTTCAGATACGCAGTATTTT
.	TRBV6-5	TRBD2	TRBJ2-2	CASSYAGTMNTGELFF	TGTGCCAGCAGTTACGCCGGGACTATGAACACCGGGGAGCTGTTTTTT
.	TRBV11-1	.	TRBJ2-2	CASSSRQANTGELFF	TGTGCCAGCAGCTCCAGACAGGCGAACACCGGGGAGCTGTTTTTT
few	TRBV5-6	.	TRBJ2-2	CASSLETGELFF	TGTGCCAGCAGCTTGGAGACCGGGGAGCTGTTTTTT
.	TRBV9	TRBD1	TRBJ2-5	CASTGQDEETQYF	TGTGCCAGCACTGGACAGGATGAAGAGACCCAGTACTTC
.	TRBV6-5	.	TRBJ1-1	CASRAQAAGTEAFF	TGTGCCAGCAGGGCACAGGCGGCTGGCACTGAAGCTTTCTTT
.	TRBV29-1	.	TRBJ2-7	CSVELGGAREQYF	TGCAGCGTTGAACTTGGCGGGGCCAGGGAGCAGTACTTC
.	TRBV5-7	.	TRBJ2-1	CASSFRISNEQFF	TGTGCCAGCAGCTTCCGAATTAGCAATGAGCAGTTCTTC
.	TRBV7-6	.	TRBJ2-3	CASSLDPVGGGSTDTQYF	TGTGCCAGCAGCTTAGACCCCGTGGGTGGGGGGTCCACAGATACGCAGTATTTT
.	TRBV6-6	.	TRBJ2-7	CAGGSGYEQYF	TGTGCCGGTGGGTCGGGGTACGAGCAGTACTTC
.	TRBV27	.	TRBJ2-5	CASTSREAGETQYF	TGTGCCAGCACAAGCAGGGAAGCCGGAGAGACCCAGTACTTC
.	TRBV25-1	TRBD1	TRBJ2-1	CASSAFQGAPLDEQFF	TGTGCCAGCAGTGCATTTCAGGGGGCTCCTCTGGATGAGCAGTTCTTC
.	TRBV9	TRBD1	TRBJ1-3	CASSDGTGDSGNTIYF	TGTGCCAGCAGCGACGGGACAGGTGATTCTGGAAACACCATATATTTT
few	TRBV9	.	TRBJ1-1	CASGKGVGTEAFF	TGTGCCAGCGGAAAGGGAGTGGGCACTGAAGCTTTCTTT
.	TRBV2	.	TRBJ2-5	CASSELEVSRETQYF	TGTGCCAGCAGTGAATTGGAGGTTAGCAGAGAGACCCAGTACTTC
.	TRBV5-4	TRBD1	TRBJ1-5	CASSLAHRGDQPQHF	TGTGCCAGCAGCTTAGCGCACAGGGGAGACCAGCCCCAGCATTTT
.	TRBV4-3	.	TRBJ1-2	CASSPNWGQDYGYTF	TGCGCCAGCAGTCCCAACTGGGGCCAGGACTATGGCTACACCTTC
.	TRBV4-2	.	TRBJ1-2	CASSFQTTNYGYTF	TGTGCCAGCAGCTTTCAGACAACCAACTATGGCTACACCTTC